These T cell receptor beta chains were read from a single sample in a study of early T cells in non-severe SARS-CoV-2 infection. TCRdb passed the 5' RACE reads through MiXCR, listing each CDR3 protein once. The table lists 80,000 or so distinct CDR3 sequences, more than 13% of them singletons. Sequencing used whole blood. These receptors came from an adult who was a healthcare worker with PCR-confirmed SARS-CoV-2 infection or an uninfected control (not recorded which). Both conserved end residues are part of each CDR3. The D gene is left open where the match is weak. The size of a clone is reported for some rows only, either as once, few or many, or as a class for expanded clones.

abundance,v_gene,d_gene,j_gene,CDR3aa,CDR3nt
few,TRBV29-1,NA,TRBJ2-3,CSVGGGGSTDTQYF,TGCAGCGTTGGTGGAGGCGGGAGCACAGATACGCAGTATTTT
NA,TRBV7-3,NA,TRBJ1-5,CASSLIWAAGKSQPQHF,TGTGCCAGCAGCTTAATCTGGGCTGCAGGGAAATCTCAGCCCCAGCATTTT
many,TRBV21-1,NA,TRBJ2-7,CASSTSRDRAYEQYF,TGTGCCAGCAGCACGTCCCGGGACAGGGCGTACGAGCAGTACTTC
NA,TRBV29-1,NA,TRBJ2-5,CSVDPRETQYF,TGCAGCGTAGACCCACGGGAGACCCAGTACTTC
many,TRBV19,TRBD1,TRBJ2-3,CASSYQGGRGPDTQYF,TGTGCCAGTAGTTACCAAGGGGGCAGGGGACCAGATACGCAGTATTTT
few,TRBV11-2,NA,TRBJ2-3,CASGSGVLVDTQYF,TGTGCCAGCGGCTCCGGGGTGTTGGTAGATACGCAGTATTTT
NA,TRBV27,TRBD2,TRBJ2-7,CATSSGALGYEQYF,TGTGCCACCAGTAGCGGGGCTCTCGGCTACGAGCAGTACTTC
few,TRBV3-1,TRBD1,TRBJ2-1,CASSQHDRAEQFF,TGTGCCAGCAGCCAACATGACAGGGCCGAGCAGTTCTTC
many,TRBV7-9,TRBD1,TRBJ1-1,CASSGQGWATEAFF,TGTGCCAGCAGCGGACAGGGATGGGCCACTGAAGCTTTCTTT
NA,TRBV10-3,NA,TRBJ2-7,CAISEPPSSYEQYF,TGTGCCATCAGCGAACCCCCGAGCTCCTACGAGCAGTACTTC
NA,TRBV10-3,NA,TRBJ2-5,CAISEGQQETQYF,TGTGCCATCAGTGAGGGGCAGCAAGAGACCCAGTACTTC
few,TRBV11-2,TRBD2,TRBJ2-5,CASSSVAGEVETQYF,TGTGCCAGCAGCTCGGTAGCGGGAGAGGTGGAGACCCAGTACTTC
NA,TRBV3-1,NA,TRBJ2-1,CASSQGGNWNSYNEQFF,TGTGCCAGCAGCCAAGGTGGAAACTGGAACTCCTACAATGAGCAGTTCTTC
few,TRBV6-5,NA,TRBJ1-4,CASSYSREYGEKLFF,TGTGCCAGCAGTTACTCGAGGGAGTACGGAGAAAAACTGTTTTTT
few,TRBV7-9,TRBD2,TRBJ2-2,CASSSHSGSLTGELFF,TGTGCCAGCAGCTCCCATAGCGGGAGCCTCACCGGGGAGCTGTTTTTT
few,TRBV11-2,NA,TRBJ2-3,CASEGVEDTQYF,TGTGCCAGCGAAGGGGTAGAGGATACGCAGTATTTT
NA,TRBV12-3/TRBV12-4,TRBD1,TRBJ1-5,CASSSTGKNQPQHF,TGTGCCAGCAGTTCGACAGGGAAAAATCAGCCCCAGCATTTT
many,TRBV27,TRBD1,TRBJ2-7,CATGTGLYEQYF,TGTGCCACCGGGACAGGGCTCTACGAGCAGTACTTC
once,TRBV10-3,NA,TRBJ2-1,CAVRQDPPYNEQFF,TGTGCCGTCCGACAGGACCCTCCCTACAATGAGCAGTTCTTC
few,TRBV5-1,TRBD2,TRBJ2-1,CASSYTSGANNEQFF,TGCGCCAGCAGCTATACTAGCGGAGCAAACAATGAGCAGTTCTTC
few,TRBV10-3,NA,TRBJ2-2,CAIREVEGSNTGELFF,TGTGCCATCAGAGAGGTGGAGGGATCGAACACCGGGGAGCTGTTTTTT
many,TRBV11-2,TRBD1,TRBJ2-2,CASSFEGQGGTGELFF,TGTGCCAGCAGCTTTGAAGGACAGGGAGGCACCGGGGAGCTGTTTTTT
many,TRBV7-9,NA,TRBJ2-1,CASSSIQGAGDEQFF,TGTGCCAGCAGCTCCATTCAGGGGGCGGGGGATGAGCAGTTCTTC
many,TRBV10-2,NA,TRBJ1-1,CASSESSGRGTEAFF,TGCGCCAGCAGTGAGTCATCAGGGAGAGGCACTGAAGCTTTCTTT
NA,TRBV2,NA,TRBJ2-3,CASSERGRTDTQYF,TGTGCCAGCAGTGAAAGAGGGAGGACAGATACGCAGTATTTT
NA,TRBV5-1,NA,TRBJ2-7,CASSLVELSSYEQYF,TGCGCCAGCAGCTTGGTTGAGCTGTCATCCTACGAGCAGTACTTC
NA,TRBV2,TRBD2,TRBJ2-2,CASSEIIAGEGNGELFF,TGTGCCAGCAGTGAAATTATAGCGGGAGAAGGGAACGGGGAGCTGTTTTTT
many,TRBV20-1,NA,TRBJ1-1,CSARDGANTEAFF,TGCAGTGCTAGAGACGGGGCTAACACTGAAGCTTTCTTT
many,TRBV4-1,NA,TRBJ2-4,CASSQVRTQVIF,TGCGCCAGCAGCCAGGTTCGGACCCAAGTAATTTTC
NA,TRBV7-9,NA,TRBJ2-3,CASSFGPGGTDTQYF,TGTGCCAGCAGCTTTGGGCCAGGGGGCACAGATACGCAGTATTTT
NA,TRBV7-6,TRBD2,TRBJ2-5,CASSRALPGRQETQYF,TGTGCCAGCAGCCGAGCCCTTCCCGGGAGGCAAGAGACCCAGTACTTC
many,TRBV5-1,NA,TRBJ1-1,CASSPLLPKGTEAFF,TGCGCCAGCAGCCCGTTACTGCCAAAGGGTACTGAAGCTTTCTTT
NA,TRBV18,TRBD2,TRBJ2-7,CASSPLDDGGRQYF,TGTGCCAGCTCACCCCTAGACGATGGCGGGAGGCAGTACTTC
many,TRBV29-1,NA,TRBJ2-4,CSVGLTAKNIQYF,TGCAGCGTTGGCTTAACGGCCAAAAACATTCAGTACTTC
few,TRBV29-1,NA,TRBJ2-1,CSESRSYNEQFF,TGCAGCGAATCCCGGAGTTACAATGAGCAGTTCTTC
NA,TRBV27,NA,TRBJ1-2,CASTTQGNFKGYTF,TGTGCCAGCACCACACAGGGAAATTTTAAAGGCTACACCTTC
many,TRBV10-3,NA,TRBJ1-1,CAIRPQTGNTEAFF,TGTGCCATCAGGCCCCAGACTGGGAACACTGAAGCTTTCTTT
NA,TRBV13,NA,TRBJ1-6,CASSLGPRLGSPLHF,TGTGCCAGCAGCTTAGGCCCGCGCCTAGGATCACCCCTCCACTTT